These 21 T cell receptor beta chains came from one sample sequenced in a study of PD-L1 blockade in urothelial cancer. The sample's time point: peripheral blood 6 weeks after treatment start. Only in-frame clones appear in the TCRdb table, and some are missing; sequencing was by immunoSEQ multiplex PCR. This repertoire shows 120,000 or so clones, roughly 82% found once; its top ten account for roughly 2.3%. The sample consisted of PBMCs, taken around atezolizumab (anti-PD-L1) treatment. The receptors stem from a middle-aged man with urothelial cancer.

The CDR3 DNA is TGTGCCAGCTCACCATTAGGATCGGGACATGTCGGCGGACAAGAGACCCAGTACTTC. Translating it yields CASSPLGSGHVGGQETQYF. The V and J genes are TRBV18 and TRBJ2-5; D might be TRBD1 (6 bases). CDR1 is KGHSH and CDR2 is LQKENI in the germline V gene. This CDR3 has 19 residues. V lost 2 bases, J lost 2 bases, and 24 bases lay in between.

This chain uses TRBV30 with TRBJ2-4, with no clear D. CDR1 is GTSNPN, CDR2 SVGIG, per germline (reference sequence). This CDR3 has 11 amino acids. Trimming stripped 1 base from V and 6 bases from J, with 4 bases between. CDR3 DNA sequence: TGTGCCTGGAGTGGGGCAAACATTCAGTACTTC. Translation gives CAWSGANIQYF.

The chain is built from TRBV4-1 and TRBJ2-3; no clear D. Trimming left V 1 base short and J 2 bases short, with 13 bases between. Germline V gene lookup returns CDR1 MGHRA and CDR2 YSYEKL. CDR3 size: 16 residues. CDR3 in DNA: TGCGCCAGCAGCCAAGTTAACCTAATCTCCACAGATACGCAGTATTTT. Residues: CASSQVNLISTDTQYF.

The gene calls are TRBV29-1 and TRBJ2-2; a possible D gene is TRBD2 (6 bases). Germline lookup yields CDR1 SQVTM and CDR2 ANQGSEA. The CDR3 is 12 amino acids. Trimming left V 6 bases short and J 5 bases short, with 10 bases between. This CDR3 reads CSVGGLTGELFF. The CDR3 coding sequence is TGCAGCGTCGGGGGACTTACCGGGGAGCTGTTTTTT.

This chain connects TRBV4-1 to TRBJ2-7, with 11 bases fitting TRBD2. The CDR3 runs 14 residues. The ends lost 4 bases at V and 3 bases at J; junction bases unmatched: 2. Germline V gene sequence: CDR1 MGHRA, CDR2 YSYEKL. The CDR3 sequence: CASSRLAGIYEQYF. CDR3 nucleotide sequence: TGCGCCAGCAGCCGACTAGCGGGGATCTACGAGCAGTACTTC.

This clone was counted only a few times. The gene calls are TRBV30 and TRBJ1-5, with D possibly TRBD1 on 6 matching bases. Germline CDR1 reads GTSNPN; CDR2 reads SVGIG (reference sequence). V was pared by 0 bases and J by 7 bases, with 13 bases between. The CDR3 loop spans 14 amino acids. The CDR3 is CAWSVMAGDQPQHF. CDR3 DNA: TGTGCCTGGAGTGTGATGGCAGGGGACCAGCCCCAGCATTTT.

The rearrangement joins TRBV5-5 to TRBJ2-3; 8 nucleotides match TRBD1. This CDR3 has 15 residues. Looked up from germline, CDR1 is SGHKS and CDR2 is YYEKEE (reference sequence). J gave up 4 bases and V 4 bases, and 8 bases lay outside the gene matches. CDR3 protein: CASSHRDRSADTQYF. The CDR3 region has the DNA TGTGCCAGCAGCCACCGGGACAGGTCGGCAGATACGCAGTATTTT.

Only one count was recorded for this clone. Here the CDR3 DNA reads TGTGCCAGCAGCGGGGTAGGGGAGACCCAGTACTTC. Residues: CASSGVGETQYF. J is TRBJ2-5 and V is TRBV28, with D perhaps matching TRBD2 (5 bases). CDR3 length equals 12 residues. The V end was cut by 6 bases, the J end by 5 bases, with 10 bases between. CDR1 and CDR2 from the germline V gene are MDHEN and SYDVKM.

This clone was detected once. This sequence joins TRBV30 and TRBJ2-7; D might be TRBD2 (6 bases). The CDR3 sequence is 13 residues long. V was cut by 0 bases and J by 3 bases, with 9 bases left in between. Germline V gene sequence: CDR1 GTSNPN, CDR2 SVGIG (reference sequence). The CDR3: CAWSVNSGYEQYF. CDR3 sequence (DNA): TGTGCCTGGAGTGTTAATAGCGGCTACGAGCAGTACTTC. Based on the CDR3 plus reference TRBV30 and TRBJ2-7, the full variable domain is SQTIHQWPATLVQPVGSPLSLECTVEGTSNPNLYWYRQAAGRGLQLLFYSVGIGQISSEVPQNLSASRPQDRQFILSSKKLLLSDSGFYLCAWSVNSGYEQYFGPGTRLTVT.

V and J are TRBV19 and TRBJ1-3; TRBD1 matches at 11 bases. This CDR3 is built from 16 residues. V shed 6 bases and J 0 bases; nucleotides not matched to a gene: 4. Germline V CDR1 and CDR2: LNHDA, SQIVND (reference sequence). The CDR3 here is CASSGQGASSGNTIYF. CDR3 DNA: TGTGCCAGTAGCGGACAGGGGGCCAGCTCTGGAAACACCATATATTTT.

This rearrangement joins TRBV27 to TRBJ2-1; D possibly corresponds to TRBD2 (6 bases). Germline assignment: CDR1 MNHEY and CDR2 SMNVEV (reference sequence). The V and J ends lost 0 bases and 10 bases respectively, with 19 bases between them. The CDR3 is 16 residues long. The CDR3 region has the DNA TGTGCCAGCAGTTTATCGACCACTAGCTATTGGGAAGAGCAGTTCTTC. Translation gives CASSLSTTSYWEEQFF.

The rearrangement links TRBV4-1 to TRBJ2-7; 9 bases map to TRBD2. The CDR3 consists of 15 residues. V gave up 1 base and J gave up 6 bases; unmatched junction bases: 7. Germline CDR1 reads MGHRA; CDR2 reads YSYEKL. The CDR3 protein is CASSQGPAGGIEQYF. CDR3 nucleotide sequence: TGCGCCAGCAGCCAAGGACCAGCGGGAGGCATCGAGCAGTACTTC.

V is TRBV28 and J is TRBJ1-1; tentative D call: TRBD1 (5 bases). Trimming pared 5 bases from V and 0 bases from J, leaving 13 bases between. Germline V gives CDR1 MDHEN, CDR2 SYDVKM. The CDR3 runs 15 residues. The CDR3 loop is CASSGLTAMNTEAFF. In DNA, the CDR3 is TGTGCCAGCAGTGGATTGACAGCAATGAACACTGAAGCTTTCTTT.

The genes are TRBV7-9 and TRBJ2-1; D ambiguous. This CDR3 region has 13 residues. V lost 1 base to trimming and J lost 3 bases, with 4 bases between them. From germline, CDR1 is SEHNR and CDR2 FQNEAQ (reference sequence). In DNA form, the CDR3 reads TGTGCCAGCAGCTTAGGTATCTACAATGAGCAGTTCTTC. This translates into CASSLGIYNEQFF.

The chain carries TRBV19 and TRBJ1-3; D is ambiguous. The germline V gene encodes CDR1 LNHDA and CDR2 SQIVND (reference sequence). The CDR3 is made up of 15 amino acids. Trimming pared 11 bases from V and 4 bases from J, leaving 21 bases between. The CDR3 protein is CASMERAAGGNTIYF. The CDR3 DNA follows: TGTGCCTCAATGGAGAGGGCCGCGGGAGGAAACACCATATATTTT.

J is TRBJ2-1 and V is TRBV15; 9 bases agree with TRBD2. J gave up 3 bases and V 3 bases, and 3 bases lay outside the gene matches. Germline values: CDR1 LNHNV, CDR2 YYDKDF (reference sequence). The CDR3 covers 15 residues. The CDR3 DNA follows: TGTGCCACCAGCAGGACTAGCGGCTTCTACAATGAGCAGTTCTTC. Its translation: CATSRTSGFYNEQFF. Variable domain in full (rest from reference TRBV15 and TRBJ2-1): DAMVIQNPRYQVTQFGKPVTLSCSQTLNHNVMYWYQQKSSQAPKLLFHYYDKDFNNEADTPDNFQSRRPNTSFCFLDIRSPGLGDTAMYLCATSRTSGFYNEQFFGPGTRLTVL.

The chain is built from TRBV6-5 and TRBJ2-7, with 10 nucleotides matching TRBD2. Germline CDR1 and CDR2: MNHEY and SVGAGI. The CDR3 loop spans 15 amino acids. V trimming: 5 bases; J trimming: 4 bases; junction bases outside the gene matches: 8. CDR3 in DNA: TGTGCCAGCAGTCTCAGCGGGAGGGCCAGATACGAGCAGTACTTC. Translation gives CASSLSGRARYEQYF.

In this sample, this clone turned up once. V usage is TRBV7-2 and J usage is TRBJ2-7, with TRBD2 identical over 13 bases. J lost 4 bases, V lost 5 bases, and 5 bases had no gene match. CDR3 length equals 15 residues. CDR1 is SGHTA, CDR2 FQGNSA, per germline. CDR3 nucleotides: TGTGCCAGCAGCCGGACTAGCGGGAGTGGGTACGAGCAGTACTTC. This codes for CASSRTSGSGYEQYF. The complete variable domain, with remaining parts taken from reference TRBV7-2 and TRBJ2-7, reads GAGVSQSPSNKVTEKGKDVELRCDPISGHTALYWYRQSLGQGLEFLIYFQGNSAPDKSGLPSDRFSAERTGGSVSTLTIQRTQQEDSAVYLCASSRTSGSGYEQYFGPGTRLTVT.

This clone was counted a single time. J is TRBJ2-5 and V is TRBV19, with D maybe TRBD1 (6 bases). Between the trimmed V and J ends, which lost 2 bases and 2 bases, there was a span of 12 bases. The CDR3 runs 15 residues. CDR1 LNHDA and CDR2 SQIVND come from the germline V gene (reference sequence). The CDR3 nucleotides read TGTGCCAGTAGTATAATGAAGGGGGTTCAAGAGACCCAGTACTTC. Residues: CASSIMKGVQETQYF.

The chain is built from TRBV5-1 and TRBJ2-1, with D maybe TRBD1 (6 bases). From germline, CDR1 is SGHRS and CDR2 YFSETQ. V was cut by 7 bases and J by 0 bases, with 14 bases left in between. The CDR3 sequence is 15 residues long. CDR3 sequence (DNA): TGCGCCAGCTCCCGAGGGGGTAGCTCCTACAATGAGCAGTTCTTC. Its translation: CASSRGGSSYNEQFF.

The chain carries TRBV9 and TRBJ2-1; 7 positions agree with TRBD2. CDR3 size: 16 residues. Per the germline V gene, CDR1 is SGDLS and CDR2 is YYNGEE. With V trimmed by 4 bases and J by 9 bases, 16 bases remained unmatched. The CDR3, as DNA: TGTGCCAGCAGCCCGAATATAGCTAGCGGTCTTGGTGAGCAGTTCTTC. Protein sequence: CASSPNIASGLGEQFF.